This T cell receptor (beta chain) was sequenced for a study of blood T cell repertoires in COVID-19. Turning to the study itself: Samples taken during acute and convalescent COVID-19 were collected in the United States, Italy and Spain. T cells, B-cell-depleted T cells, or PBMCs provided the cDNA or gDNA that served as material.

Original processing notes: Amplified reference gene primers provided the basis for estimating nucleated cell counts. Data came from immunoSEQ multiplex PCR; TCRdb stores just in-frame clones and leaves some out. V, J and clone size reflect that table, while D and trimming were determined from the DNA. The table has some 89,000 clones, approximately 89% seen once; the top ten hold roughly 2.1%. Trimming cost V 4 bases and J 5 bases; bases outside gene matches: 7. Germline loops: CDR1 SGHRS, CDR2 YFSETQ. The CDR3 length is 14 residues. This chain uses TRBV5-1 with TRBJ1-1; 8 bases agree with TRBD1. Sequencing used peripheral blood. This receptor was obtained from a man between 45 and 60 years old with acute or convalescent COVID-19. The CDR3 DNA reads TGCGCCAGCAGCGTGACAGGGGCGACTACTGAAGCTTTCTTT. It yields the protein CASSVTGATTEAFF.